These T cell receptor beta chains were read from a single sample in a study of liver allograft versus peripheral blood T cells. TCRdb reanalysed the reads using MiXCR and keeps one entry per CDR3 protein. The sample contains roughly 15,000 distinct CDR3 sequences, roughly 20% of which appear only once. All receptors come from a human patient who had a liver transplant. T cells may partly derive from the graft donor. Each CDR3 is given with its conserved first and last residue. The D gene is left open where the match is weak. Clone size is shown for a subset of rows, as once, few, many or a class of expanded clone.

CASSEAWGTLGNTIYF | TGTGCCAGCAGTGAAGCGTGGGGGACGTTGGGAAACACCATATATTTT | TRBV6-1 | . | TRBJ1-3 | .
CASSFGTGVDEKLFF | TGTGCCAGCAGTTTCGGGACAGGGGTGGATGAAAAACTGTTTTTT | TRBV6-5 | medium-sized | TRBJ1-4 | TRBD1
CASSLGRPRSGAGPNTGELFF | TGTGCCAGCAGCTTAGGGAGGCCGAGGAGTGGCGCGGGTCCGAACACCGGGGAGCTGTTTTTT | TRBV7-9 | few | TRBJ2-2 | .
CASSISLENQPQHF | TGTGCCAGTAGTATAAGTTTGGAAAATCAGCCCCAGCATTTT | TRBV19 | few | TRBJ1-5 | .
CASSLIAGDAYEQYF | TGTGCCAGCAGCTTAATAGCGGGGGACGCCTACGAGCAGTACTTC | TRBV7-2 | many | TRBJ2-7 | TRBD2
CAISDQGGPQRPNYGYTF | TGTGCCATCAGTGATCAGGGGGGCCCGCAACGTCCTAACTATGGCTACACCTTC | TRBV10-3 | medium-sized | TRBJ1-2 | TRBD1
CASSLLLSGQPQHF | TGTGCCAGCAGTTTATTGTTATCGGGGCAGCCCCAGCATTTT | TRBV12-3/TRBV12-4 | few | TRBJ1-5 | .
CSVQTTEAFF | TGCAGCGTTCAAACCACTGAAGCTTTCTTT | TRBV29-1 | medium-sized | TRBJ1-1 | .
CASSPMGGAGNQPQHF | TGTGCCAGCTCACCTATGGGGGGTGCGGGCAATCAGCCCCAGCATTTT | TRBV18 | medium-sized | TRBJ1-5 | .
CASSFLGQTAYNSPLHF | TGTGCCAGCAGTTTTTTGGGACAGACAGCCTATAATTCACCCCTCCACTTT | TRBV12-3/TRBV12-4 | . | TRBJ1-6 | TRBD1
CASSPVTGITEAFF | TGTGCCAGCTCACCAGTAACAGGGATCACTGAAGCTTTCTTT | TRBV18 | medium-sized | TRBJ1-1 | .
CASRGRGNEAFF | TGTGCCAGCAGGGGGAGAGGGAACGAAGCTTTCTTT | TRBV12-3/TRBV12-4 | . | TRBJ1-1 | .
CASSYGERNSPLHF | TGTGCCAGCAGTTACGGGGAACGGAATTCACCCCTCCACTTT | TRBV6-2/TRBV6-3 | medium-sized | TRBJ1-6 | .
CATTEGDGYTF | TGTGCCACCACGGAGGGCGATGGCTACACCTTC | TRBV6-5 | many | TRBJ1-2 | .
CASTLGGRTDTQYF | TGTGCCAGCACCCTCGGGGGCCGCACAGATACGCAGTATTTT | TRBV6-2/TRBV6-3 | . | TRBJ2-3 | .
CATSRETGTYEQYF | TGTGCCACCAGCAGAGAGACAGGGACCTACGAGCAGTACTTC | TRBV15 | medium-sized | TRBJ2-7 | TRBD1
CASSYGSGAYGYTF | TGTGCCAGCAGTTACGGGTCGGGGGCCTATGGCTACACCTTC | TRBV6-5 | few | TRBJ1-2 | .
CASSYPWTGSDSPLHF | TGTGCCAGCAGTTACCCCTGGACAGGGAGCGATTCACCCCTCCACTTT | TRBV6-2/TRBV6-3 | medium-sized | TRBJ1-6 | TRBD1
CASSIGGVGNQPQHF | TGTGCCAGTAGTATAGGGGGGGTTGGCAATCAGCCCCAGCATTTT | TRBV19 | . | TRBJ1-5 | .
CASSAPTGRGYGYTF | TGTGCCAGCAGCGCTCCGACAGGGCGAGGCTATGGCTACACCTTC | TRBV9 | . | TRBJ1-2 | TRBD1
CASRVTGTAYGYTF | TGTGCCAGCCGCGTTACCGGGACAGCCTATGGCTACACCTTC | TRBV27 | . | TRBJ1-2 | TRBD1
CASSLTSSGNTIYF | TGTGCCAGCAGCTTAACAAGCTCTGGAAACACCATATATTTT | TRBV13 | many | TRBJ1-3 | .
CASSEGYTRYYEQYF | TGTGCCAGCAGTGAGGGCTACACTCGTTACTACGAGCAGTACTTC | TRBV6-1 | many | TRBJ2-7 | .
CASSRLAGGYEQYF | TGTGCCAGTAGTAGACTAGCGGGCGGCTACGAGCAGTACTTC | TRBV19 | few | TRBJ2-7 | TRBD2
CASSIEIGQGAPRGYTF | TGTGCCAGTAGTATCGAAATCGGGCAGGGGGCACCACGTGGCTACACCTTC | TRBV19 | medium-sized | TRBJ1-2 | TRBD1
CASDIGGYGYTF | TGTGCCAGCGATATCGGGGGCTATGGCTACACCTTC | TRBV5-6 | few | TRBJ1-2 | .
CSAQNTEAFF | TGCAGCGCCCAGAACACTGAAGCTTTCTTT | TRBV29-1 | many | TRBJ1-1 | .
CASSRSSESTEAFF | TGTGCCAGCTCACGAAGCTCCGAGAGCACTGAAGCTTTCTTT | TRBV18 | medium-sized | TRBJ1-1 | .
CASSQTNSGNTIYF | TGTGCCAGCAGCCAAACAAACTCTGGAAACACCATATATTTT | TRBV16 | few | TRBJ1-3 | .
CASSTVAVNEQFF | TGTGCCAGCAGTACGGTGGCTGTGAATGAGCAGTTCTTC | TRBV6-2/TRBV6-3 | medium-sized | TRBJ2-1 | .
CATSGGATDTQYF | TGTGCCACCTCCGGGGGGGCCACAGATACGCAGTATTTT | TRBV9 | . | TRBJ2-3 | TRBD2
CASTPRGHNQPQHF | TGTGCCAGCACCCCTCGGGGACACAATCAGCCCCAGCATTTT | TRBV28 | many | TRBJ1-5 | .
CATESPRNTEAFF | TGTGCCACCGAGAGCCCCAGGAACACTGAAGCTTTCTTT | TRBV6-5 | few | TRBJ1-1 | .
CASSPGQASSYEQYF | TGTGCCAGCTCACCAGGACAGGCGAGCTCCTACGAGCAGTACTTC | TRBV18 | few | TRBJ2-7 | TRBD1
CAISESRQGGYQPQHF | TGTGCCATCAGTGAGTCGAGACAGGGGGGGTATCAGCCCCAGCATTTT | TRBV10-3 | . | TRBJ1-5 | TRBD1
CASSWGQGLMNTEAFF | TGTGCCAGCAGCTGGGGACAGGGGTTGATGAACACTGAAGCTTTCTTT | TRBV12-3/TRBV12-4 | . | TRBJ1-1 | TRBD1
CSVELWAGYEQYF | TGCAGCGTTGAACTTTGGGCAGGGTACGAGCAGTACTTC | TRBV29-1 | . | TRBJ2-7 | .
CASSEDPRSRDTIYF | TGTGCCAGCAGTGAGGATCCCAGGTCCCGGGACACCATATATTTT | TRBV6-1 | once | TRBJ1-3 | .
CASSVRRDSTLNGYTF | TGTGCCAGCAGCGTTCGAAGGGACAGTACCTTGAATGGCTACACCTTC | TRBV7-9 | few | TRBJ1-2 | TRBD1
CSARRTGLNYGYTF | TGCAGTGCTAGAAGGACAGGGCTGAACTATGGCTACACCTTC | TRBV20-1 | few | TRBJ1-2 | TRBD1
CSARGGTGYTF | TGCAGTGCTAGAGGGGGGACTGGCTACACCTTC | TRBV20-1 | . | TRBJ1-2 | .
CASSLGQYNEKLFF | TGTGCCAGCAGCTTGGGGCAGTATAATGAAAAACTGTTTTTT | TRBV5-4 | . | TRBJ1-4 | .
CASSSGLDQPQFF | TGTGCCAGCAGCTCGGGCCTAGACCAGCCGCAGTTCTTC | TRBV5-6 | . | TRBJ2-1 | .
CASSPAGGANYGYTF | TGTGCCAGCTCACCAGCGGGGGGAGCTAACTATGGCTACACCTTC | TRBV18 | few | TRBJ1-2 | .
CSASEGTNTEAFF | TGCAGCGCCTCGGAGGGCACGAACACTGAAGCTTTCTTT | TRBV29-1 | medium-sized | TRBJ1-1 | .
CASSLTGRNTEAFF | TGTGCCAGTAGCCTGACAGGGCGCAACACTGAAGCTTTCTTT | TRBV19 | medium-sized | TRBJ1-1 | TRBD1
CSVAPNGGYGYTF | TGCAGCGTTGCCCCGAACGGGGGTTATGGCTACACCTTC | TRBV29-1 | medium-sized | TRBJ1-2 | .
CASSLPGDDYGYTF | TGTGCCAGCAGCTTACCAGGGGACGACTATGGCTACACCTTC | TRBV5-4 | . | TRBJ1-2 | .
CASSSPLRVDPEAFF | TGTGCCAGCAGTTCTCCCCTTAGAGTGGATCCCGAAGCTTTCTTT | TRBV7-2 | medium-sized | TRBJ1-1 | .
CASMRGGSTDTQYF | TGTGCCAGCATGCGGGGGGGAAGCACAGATACGCAGTATTTT | TRBV11-2 | few | TRBJ2-3 | TRBD2
CASSLTGTSRSTGELFF | TGTGCCAGCAGCTTAACCGGGACTAGCCGTTCCACCGGGGAGCTGTTTTTT | TRBV7-3 | few | TRBJ2-2 | TRBD2
CASSPGTYGYTF | TGTGCCAGCAGTCCGGGGACCTATGGCTACACCTTC | TRBV6-5 | few | TRBJ1-2 | .
CASNGNTEAFF | TGTGCCAGCAATGGGAACACTGAAGCTTTCTTT | TRBV12-3/TRBV12-4 | . | TRBJ1-1 | .
CASSQGTGGNYGYTF | TGTGCCAGCAGTCAAGGGACAGGGGGCAACTATGGCTACACCTTC | TRBV6-5 | many | TRBJ1-2 | TRBD1
CASSLGPSGVSPRNEQFF | TGTGCCAGTAGTCTTGGGCCCTCGGGGGTATCGCCTCGCAATGAGCAGTTCTTC | TRBV19 | many | TRBJ2-1 | .
CASISFGLPSTDTQYF | TGTGCCAGCATCAGTTTTGGACTACCAAGCACAGATACGCAGTATTTT | TRBV6-1 | . | TRBJ2-3 | .
CASRSPGRRYGNTIYF | TGTGCCAGCAGATCCCCGGGCAGGCGGTATGGAAACACCATATATTTT | TRBV6-5 | many | TRBJ1-3 | .
CASSIGTVRLRPYGYTF | TGTGCCAGTAGTATAGGGACAGTCCGTCTCAGGCCTTATGGCTACACCTTC | TRBV19 | medium-sized | TRBJ1-2 | .